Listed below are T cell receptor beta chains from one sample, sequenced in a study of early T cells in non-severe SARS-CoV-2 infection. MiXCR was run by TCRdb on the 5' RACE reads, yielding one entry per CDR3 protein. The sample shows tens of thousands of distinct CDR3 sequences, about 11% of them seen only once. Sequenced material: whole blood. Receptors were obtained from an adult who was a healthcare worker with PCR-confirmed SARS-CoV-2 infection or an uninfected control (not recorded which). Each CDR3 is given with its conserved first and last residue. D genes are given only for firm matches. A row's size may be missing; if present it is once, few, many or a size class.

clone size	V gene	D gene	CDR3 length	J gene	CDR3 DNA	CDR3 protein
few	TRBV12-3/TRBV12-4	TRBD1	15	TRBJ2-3	TGTGCCAGCAGAAATGGGGACAGGGCATCGGATACGCAGTATTTT	CASRNGDRASDTQYF
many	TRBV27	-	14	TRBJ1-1	TGTGCCAGCAGTTTATTGGGGACCGGTACTGAAGCTTTCTTT	CASSLLGTGTEAFF
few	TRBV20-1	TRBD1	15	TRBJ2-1	TGCAGTGCTAGAGATTTCACAGGGGCATGGGATGAGCAGTTCTTC	CSARDFTGAWDEQFF
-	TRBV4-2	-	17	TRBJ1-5	TGTGCCAGCAGCCAAGATCTGGCGGGATATAGCAATCAGCCCCAGCATTTT	CASSQDLAGYSNQPQHF
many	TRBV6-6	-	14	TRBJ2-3	TGTGCCAGCAGTGGGACCCGGGCGGAAGATACGCAGTATTTT	CASSGTRAEDTQYF
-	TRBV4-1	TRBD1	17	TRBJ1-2	TGCGCCAGCAGCTATGGGGGACAGGGAGTTACTAACTATGGCTACACCTTC	CASSYGGQGVTNYGYTF
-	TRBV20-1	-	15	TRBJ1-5	TGCAGTGCTAGAGATCAGCGTTTACCTAATCAGCCCCAGCATTTT	CSARDQRLPNQPQHF
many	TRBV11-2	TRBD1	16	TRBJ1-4	TGTGCCAGCAGCTTGGACAGGGTAGAAACTAATGAAAAACTGTTTTTT	CASSLDRVETNEKLFF
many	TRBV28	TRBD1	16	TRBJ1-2	TGTGCCAGCAGTTCCCCGACAGGGGCCAACACCTATGGCTACACCTTC	CASSSPTGANTYGYTF
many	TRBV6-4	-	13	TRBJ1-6	TGTGCCAGCAGTACGGAAGGGGGTTCACCCCTCCACTTT	CASSTEGGSPLHF
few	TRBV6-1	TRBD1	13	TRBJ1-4	TGTGCCAGCAGTGAAAGACAGGGTGAAAAGCTGTTTTTT	CASSERQGEKLFF
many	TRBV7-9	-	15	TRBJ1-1	TGTGCCAGCAGCAAGACAGGATTCGGGAACACTGAAGCTTTCTTT	CASSKTGFGNTEAFF
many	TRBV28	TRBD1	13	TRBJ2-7	TGTGCCAGCAGTCACCGGGACAGGGCTGTGCAGTACTTC	CASSHRDRAVQYF
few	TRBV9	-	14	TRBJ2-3	TGTGCCAGCAGTGCAACAGGGCGCACAGATACGCAGTATTTT	CASSATGRTDTQYF
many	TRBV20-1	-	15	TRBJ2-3	TGCAGTGCTAGAACTTCGACAGGAGGCACAGATACGCAGTATTTT	CSARTSTGGTDTQYF
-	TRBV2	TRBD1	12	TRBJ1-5	TGTGCCAGCAGCGACCACAGGGGCCGCCCCCATTTT	CASSDHRGRPHF
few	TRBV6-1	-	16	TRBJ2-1	TGTGCCAGCAGGGCTCAGGGCGAGAGCTCCTACAATGAGCAGTTCTTC	CASRAQGESSYNEQFF
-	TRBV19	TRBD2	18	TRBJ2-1	TGTGCCAGTTCTAGCGGCCAGGGCTTAATGGGGTCCTACAATGAGCAGTTCTTC	CASSSGQGLMGSYNEQFF
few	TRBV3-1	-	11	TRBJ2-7	TGTGCCAGCAGCACCTACTACGAGCAGTACTTC	CASSTYYEQYF
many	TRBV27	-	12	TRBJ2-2	TGTGCCAGCAGTTTCTGGACCGGGGAGCTGTTTTTT	CASSFWTGELFF
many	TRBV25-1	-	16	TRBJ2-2	TGTGCCAGCAGTGAAGAAACGGGAACATTAACCGGGGAGCTGTTTTTT	CASSEETGTLTGELFF
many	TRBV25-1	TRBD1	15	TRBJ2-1	TGTGCCAGCAGCCCATCGGGACAGGGTGACAATGAGCAGTTCTTC	CASSPSGQGDNEQFF
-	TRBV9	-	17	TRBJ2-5	TGTGCCAGCAGCGCCCGTGCGGGCAGGGCTTCTAGTGAGACCCAGTACTTC	CASSARAGRASSETQYF
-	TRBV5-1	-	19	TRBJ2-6	TGCGCCAGCAGTTCGGTGACAGGCCCATTTTTTTCTGGGGCCAACGTCCTGACTTTC	CASSSVTGPFFSGANVLTF
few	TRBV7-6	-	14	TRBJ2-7	TGTGCCAGCAGCCCCCGTCCGGACAGCTACGAGCAGTACTTC	CASSPRPDSYEQYF
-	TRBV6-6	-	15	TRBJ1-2	TGTGCCAGCAGTTACGATGGACTTGGAAGCTATGGCTACACCTTC	CASSYDGLGSYGYTF
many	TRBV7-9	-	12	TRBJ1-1	TGTGCCAGCAGCAATGGGTACACTGAAGCTTTCTTT	CASSNGYTEAFF
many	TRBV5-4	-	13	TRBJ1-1	TGTGCCAGCAGCTTGCCGAGGGTCACTGAAGCTTTCTTT	CASSLPRVTEAFF
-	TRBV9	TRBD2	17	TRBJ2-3	TGTGCCAGCAGCGTAGAATTCGGGCTAGCGGGTTTAGATACGCAGTATTTT	CASSVEFGLAGLDTQYF
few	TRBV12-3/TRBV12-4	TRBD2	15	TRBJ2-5	TGTGCCAGCAGGCTCGCTAGCGGGGGGGCTGAGACCCAGTACTTC	CASRLASGGAETQYF
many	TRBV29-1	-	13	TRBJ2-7	TGCAGCGTTCTTTCCAAGGGGACCTACGAGCAGTACTTC	CSVLSKGTYEQYF
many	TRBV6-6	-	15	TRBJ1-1	TGTGCCAGCAACCCAGTTAGGCAGACGAACACTGAAGCTTTCTTT	CASNPVRQTNTEAFF
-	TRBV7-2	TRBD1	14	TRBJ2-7	TGTGCCAGCAGCAGACAGGGGGCGCTGGACGAGCAGTACTTC	CASSRQGALDEQYF
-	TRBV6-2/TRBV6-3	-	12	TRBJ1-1	TGTGCCAGCACATCGGGGGCGCCTGAAGCTTTCTTT	CASTSGAPEAFF
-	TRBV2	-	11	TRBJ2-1	TGTGCCAGCAGAGACGTATTTGAGCAGTTCTTC	CASRDVFEQFF
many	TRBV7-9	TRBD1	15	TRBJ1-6	TGTGCCAGCAGCTTAGGGGACAGAGATAATTCACCCCTCCACTTT	CASSLGDRDNSPLHF
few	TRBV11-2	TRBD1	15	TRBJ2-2	TGTGCCAGCAGCCCCCAGGGGGCGAACACCGGGGAGCTTTTTTTT	CASSPQGANTGELFF
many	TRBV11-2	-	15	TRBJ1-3	TGTGCCAGCAGCCCACGGGGGAGGGCCGGAAACACCATATATTTT	CASSPRGRAGNTIYF
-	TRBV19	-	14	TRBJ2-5	TGTGCCAGTAGCCCGAGGGGGGGCGAAGAGACCCAGTACTTC	CASSPRGGEETQYF
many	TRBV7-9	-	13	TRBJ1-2	TGTGCCAGCAGCGACCAGGGGCCCTATGGCTACACCTTC	CASSDQGPYGYTF
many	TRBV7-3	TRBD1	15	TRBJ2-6	TGTGCCAGCAGCGCAAGGGGGCTCGGGGCCAACGTCCTGACTTTC	CASSARGLGANVLTF
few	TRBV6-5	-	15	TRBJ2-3	TGTGCCAGCAGTGACCGAGGCTCCGGCACAGATACGCAGTATTTT	CASSDRGSGTDTQYF
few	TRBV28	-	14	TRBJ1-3	TGTGCCAGCAGTCCCGCAGGGGCCGGAAACACCATATATTTT	CASSPAGAGNTIYF
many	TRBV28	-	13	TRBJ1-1	TGTGCCAGCCTGTACAGCCTGAACACTGAAGCTTTCTTT	CASLYSLNTEAFF
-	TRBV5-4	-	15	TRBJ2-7	TGTGCCAGCAGCTTGGCGACAAGGCCGTCCTACGAGCAGTACTTC	CASSLATRPSYEQYF
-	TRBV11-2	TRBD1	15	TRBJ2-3	TGTGCCAGCAGCTTCGGACAGGGGGTGGGAGATACGCAGTATTTT	CASSFGQGVGDTQYF
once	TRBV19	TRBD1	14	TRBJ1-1	TGTGCCAGTACCATCGGACAGGTGAACACTGAAGCTTTCTTT	CASTIGQVNTEAFF
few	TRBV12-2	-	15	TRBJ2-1	TGTGCAAGTCGCTTATTCGCGGGATGGCCGAATGAGCAGTTCTTC	CASRLFAGWPNEQFF
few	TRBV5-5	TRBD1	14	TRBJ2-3	TGTGCCAGCAGCTTGGAGGGGGCCCGAGATACGCAGTATTTT	CASSLEGARDTQYF
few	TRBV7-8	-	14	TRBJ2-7	TGTGCCAGCAGCTCCCGGACTGCGTCCTACGAGCAGTACTTC	CASSSRTASYEQYF
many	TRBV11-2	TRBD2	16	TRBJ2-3	TGTGCCAGCAGCTTAGGAGGGTCGGGAGGGGCGGATACGCAGTATTTT	CASSLGGSGGADTQYF
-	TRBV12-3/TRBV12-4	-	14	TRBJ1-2	TGTGCCAGCACCCGGGACCGAACTAACTATGGCTACACCTTC	CASTRDRTNYGYTF
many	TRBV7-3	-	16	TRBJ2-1	TGTGCCAGCAGCCAACTAGGCAACCCTCCCTACAATGAGCAGTTCTTC	CASSQLGNPPYNEQFF
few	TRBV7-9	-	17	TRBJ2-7	TGTGCCAGCAGCTTTTTTAGGCCGGGACGGTCCCCCTACGAGCAGTACTTC	CASSFFRPGRSPYEQYF
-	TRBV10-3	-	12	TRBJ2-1	TGTGCCATCAGTGAGTCAACTAATGAGCAGTTCTTC	CAISESTNEQFF
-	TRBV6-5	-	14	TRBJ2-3	TGTGCCAGCAGTTACTCCTGGATGACAGATACGCAGTATTTT	CASSYSWMTDTQYF
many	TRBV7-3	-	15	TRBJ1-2	TGTGCCAGCAGCTTAACATACGGGAAAAACTATGGCTACACCTTC	CASSLTYGKNYGYTF
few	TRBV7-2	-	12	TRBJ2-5	TGTGCCAGCAGGTCTACCGAAGGGACCCAGTACTTC	CASRSTEGTQYF
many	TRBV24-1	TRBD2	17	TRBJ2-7	TGTGCCACCAGTGATTCCCGTGATAGCGGGAGCAGGTACGAGCAGTACTTC	CATSDSRDSGSRYEQYF
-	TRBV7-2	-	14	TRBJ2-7	TGTGCCAGCAGCTTAGATCCCCCCCCCTACGAGCAGTACTTC	CASSLDPPPYEQYF